This is a list of T cell receptor beta chains from one sample in a study of blood T cell repertoires in COVID-19. The method was immunoSEQ multiplex PCR; TCRdb's version includes in-frame clones alone and lacks a portion of them. The repertoire holds about 190,000 clones, with around 76% as singletons. Sequencing input: PBMCs or T cells enriched from blood (not recorded which). The receptors originated from a woman aged 45-65 years with acute COVID-19. The CDR3 runs from the conserved cysteine through the conserved F or W.

TRBV2	CASTPISENGSYTF
TRBV12-3/TRBV12-4	CASSLADNQPQHF
TRBV13	CASREGTGNTIYF
TRBV23-1	CASGPDREVIATNEKLFF
TRBV4-3	CASSAQVSNTGELFF
TRBV19	CASSMWGGTANEKLFF
TRBV29-1	CSTLRQREGQYF
TRBV7-3	CASSLNANQPQHF
TRBV28	CASSLGLAGGQETQYF
TRBV5-1	CASSSLSGGVPNEQFF
TRBV7-9	CASSRDRLHSPLHF
TRBV28	CASSSRQYNEQFF
TRBV27	CASSPGSGSNQPQHF
TRBV21-1	CASSKRAGRPGETQYF
TRBV7-2	CASSVGAGGSTDTQYF
TRBV9	CASSQTRNTEAFF
TRBV14	CASSQEGQLLRSNTGELFF
TRBV5-8	CASSDPGTWPDTQYF
TRBV28	CASNPGETEAFF
TRBV19	CASRLPTLRYNYGYTF
TRBV6-4	CASSESGEETQYF
TRBV29-1	CSWGQGQETQYF
TRBV3-1/TRBV3-2	CASSQSTGNTEAFF
TRBV27	CASSLPIQVGQGAYTEAFF
TRBV2	CASILDTNTEAFF
TRBV6-1	CASSERFNQPQHF
TRBV9	CASSVGAGSETQYF
TRBV18	CASSPVTGKNIQYF
TRBV28	CASSLIYGYTF
TRBV25-1	CASRKLSTANTEAFF
TRBV28	CASSLSLIGGGAGYTF
TRBV19	CASSIWGQETYGYTF
TRBV7-2	CASSLDSGLPLHF
TRBV18	CASSPGEHGTEAFF
TRBV18	CASSPSGAGGTQYF
TRBV24-1	CATSDWGGAGKETQYF
TRBV28	CASSDRHPGELFF
TRBV6-5	CASSFSGQETQYF
TRBV6-5	CASRDGQSTDGYTF
TRBV5-1	CASSSTGHQPQHF
TRBV28	CASRTGTTRPSGNTIYF
TRBV9	CASSVDDVRSYGYTF
TRBV9	CASSVGQGNTEAFF
TRBV7-7	CASSTRQPGTGELFF
TRBV7-8	CASSLDQGASNQPQHF
TRBV27	CASGNRGPLGQGRDEQFF
TRBV25-1	CASSYRWNTEAFF
TRBV7-2	CASSLVTGGNSGYGYTF
TRBV6-6	CASSYSIAENIQYF
TRBV6-2/TRBV6-3	CASSLTARGAGNEQFF